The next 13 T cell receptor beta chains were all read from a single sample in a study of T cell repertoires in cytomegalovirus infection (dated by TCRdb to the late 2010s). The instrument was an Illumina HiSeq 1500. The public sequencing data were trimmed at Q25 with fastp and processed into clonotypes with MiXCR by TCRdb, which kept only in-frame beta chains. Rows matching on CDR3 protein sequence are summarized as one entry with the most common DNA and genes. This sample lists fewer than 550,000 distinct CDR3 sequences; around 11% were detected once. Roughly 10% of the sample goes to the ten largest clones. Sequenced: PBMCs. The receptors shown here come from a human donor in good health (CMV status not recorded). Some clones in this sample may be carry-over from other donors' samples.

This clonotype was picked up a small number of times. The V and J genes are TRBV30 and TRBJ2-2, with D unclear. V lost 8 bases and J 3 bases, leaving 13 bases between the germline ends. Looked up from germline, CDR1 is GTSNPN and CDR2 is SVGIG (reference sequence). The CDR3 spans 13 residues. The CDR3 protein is CAQAGEDTGELFF. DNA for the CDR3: TGTGCCCAAGCAGGAGAGGACACCGGGGAGCTGTTTTTT.

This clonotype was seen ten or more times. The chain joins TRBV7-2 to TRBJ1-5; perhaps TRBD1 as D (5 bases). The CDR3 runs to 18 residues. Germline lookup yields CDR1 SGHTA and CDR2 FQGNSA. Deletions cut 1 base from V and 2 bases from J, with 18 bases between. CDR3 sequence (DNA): TGTGCCAGCAGCTTAGACGTAGGGCGGCGGGGCGGCAATCAGCCCCAGCATTTT. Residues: CASSLDVGRRGGNQPQHF.

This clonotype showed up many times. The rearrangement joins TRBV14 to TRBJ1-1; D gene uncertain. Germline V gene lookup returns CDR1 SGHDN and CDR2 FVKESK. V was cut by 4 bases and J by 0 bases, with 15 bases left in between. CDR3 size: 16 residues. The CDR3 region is CASSRAREDLNTEAFF. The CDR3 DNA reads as TGTGCCAGCAGCCGCGCCCGAGAGGATTTGAACACTGAAGCTTTCTTT.

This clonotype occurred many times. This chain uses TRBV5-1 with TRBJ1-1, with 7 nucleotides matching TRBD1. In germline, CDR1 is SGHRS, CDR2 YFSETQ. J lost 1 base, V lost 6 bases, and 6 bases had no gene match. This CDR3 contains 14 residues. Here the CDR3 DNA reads TGCGCCAGCACCCCGACAGGGCCGAACACTGAAGCTTTCTTT. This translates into CASTPTGPNTEAFF.

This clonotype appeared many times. CDR3 amino acids: CAISDGETQYF. The CDR3 DNA reads TGTGCCATCAGTGACGGGGAGACCCAGTACTTC. The rearrangement joins TRBV10-3 to TRBJ2-5; D is unresolved. The CDR3 totals 11 residues. V was cut by 3 bases and J by 5 bases, with 4 bases left in between. Germline CDR1 ENHRY, CDR2 SYGVKD.

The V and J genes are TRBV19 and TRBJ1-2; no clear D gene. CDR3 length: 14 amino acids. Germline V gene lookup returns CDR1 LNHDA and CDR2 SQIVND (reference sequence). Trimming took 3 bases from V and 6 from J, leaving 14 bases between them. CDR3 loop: CASSIDVGWDGYTF. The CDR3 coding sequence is TGTGCCAGTAGTATTGATGTGGGGTGGGATGGCTACACCTTC.

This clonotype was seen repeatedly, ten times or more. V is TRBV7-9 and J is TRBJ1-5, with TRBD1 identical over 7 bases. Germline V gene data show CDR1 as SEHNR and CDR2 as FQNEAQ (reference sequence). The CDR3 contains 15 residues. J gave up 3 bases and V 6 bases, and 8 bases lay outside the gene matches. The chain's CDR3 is CASRGDRVPNQPQHF. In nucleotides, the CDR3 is TGTGCCAGCAGGGGCGACAGGGTACCCAATCAGCCCCAGCATTTT.

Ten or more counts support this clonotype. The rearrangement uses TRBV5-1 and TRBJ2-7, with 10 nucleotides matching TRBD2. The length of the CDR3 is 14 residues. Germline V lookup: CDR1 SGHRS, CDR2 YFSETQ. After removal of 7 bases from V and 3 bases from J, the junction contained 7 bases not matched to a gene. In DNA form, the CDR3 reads TGCGCCAGCTCGGGACTAGCGTCGAACTACGAGCAGTACTTC. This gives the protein CASSGLASNYEQYF.

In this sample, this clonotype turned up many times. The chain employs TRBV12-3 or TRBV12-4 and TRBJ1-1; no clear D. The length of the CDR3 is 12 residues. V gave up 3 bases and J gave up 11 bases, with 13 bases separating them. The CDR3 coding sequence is TGTGCCAGCAGTTTGGGCACCTTGAAGGCTTTCTTT. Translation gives CASSLGTLKAFF.

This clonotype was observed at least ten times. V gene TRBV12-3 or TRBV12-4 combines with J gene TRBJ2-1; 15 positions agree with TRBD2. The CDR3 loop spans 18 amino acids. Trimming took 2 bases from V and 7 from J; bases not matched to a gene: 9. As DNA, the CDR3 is TGTGCCAGCAGTTTAAACCCCCTTGGACTAGCGGGAGGGAATGAGCAGTTCTTC. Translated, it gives CASSLNPLGLAGGNEQFF.

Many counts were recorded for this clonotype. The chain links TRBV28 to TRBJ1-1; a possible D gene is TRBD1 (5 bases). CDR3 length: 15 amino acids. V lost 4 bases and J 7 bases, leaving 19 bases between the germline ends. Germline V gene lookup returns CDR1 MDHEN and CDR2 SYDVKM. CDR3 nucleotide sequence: TGTGCCAGCAGTTCCCTCCGGGACCTAAGGGGTGAAGCTTTCTTT. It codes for CASSSLRDLRGEAFF.

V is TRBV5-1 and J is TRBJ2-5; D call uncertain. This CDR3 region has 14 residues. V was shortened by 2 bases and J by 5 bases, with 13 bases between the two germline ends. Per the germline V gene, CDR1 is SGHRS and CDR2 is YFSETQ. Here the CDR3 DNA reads TGCGCCAGCAGCTTTGGCACAGAGTACGAGACCCAGTACTTC. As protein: CASSFGTEYETQYF.

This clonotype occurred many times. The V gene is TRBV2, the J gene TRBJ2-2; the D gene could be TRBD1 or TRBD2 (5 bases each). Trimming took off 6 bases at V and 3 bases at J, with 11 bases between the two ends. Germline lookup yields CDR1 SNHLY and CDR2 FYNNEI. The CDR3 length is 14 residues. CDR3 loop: CASRGVADTGELFF. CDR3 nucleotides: TGTGCCAGCAGGGGGGTAGCCGACACCGGGGAGCTGTTTTTT.